This entry features one T cell receptor (beta chain) sequence. This entry comes from a study of T cell changes during pregnancy in multiple sclerosis. The assay was immunoSEQ multiplex PCR, and TCRdb's table has in-frame clones only and misses some. There are 65,000 to 85,000 clones in the sample; 80% to 95% occur only once, and about 1.5% lies in the top ten. The CDR3 extends over 16 amino acids. CDR1 is KGHSH and CDR2 is LQKENI in the germline V gene. V lost 6 bases and J 0 bases, leaving 17 bases between the germline ends. This receptor was obtained from a female donor with multiple sclerosis, enrolled in a pregnancy study. Here the sequenced sample was peripheral blood, taken in the second trimester of pregnancy. The chain carries TRBV18 and TRBJ2-5; D possibly corresponds to TRBD2 (6 bases). CDR3 sequence: CASSPIGTSHQETQYF. CDR3 bases: TGTGCCAGCTCGCCTATAGGGACTTCGCACCAAGAGACCCAGTACTTC.